Shown below are 14 T cell receptor beta chains from a single sample sequenced in a study of cytomegalovirus exposure and HLA in healthy donors. The PCR made use of 60 Vbeta and 13 Jbeta primers. Clones were read by immunoSEQ multiplex PCR, and TCRdb kept only the in-frame ones, dropping some. The sample lists about 140,000 clones, roughly four fifths seen once, with roughly 3.4% in the top ten. Material for sequencing was PBMCs. The source is a male donor in good health and CMV-seronegative.

This clone was counted once. The V call is TRBV7-2, the J call TRBJ2-5; 12 bases line up with TRBD2. With V trimmed by 5 bases and J by 2 bases, 6 bases remained unmatched. Germline CDR1 is SGHTA and CDR2 is FQGNSA. CDR3 length: 16 residues. CDR3 amino acids: CASSPRTSGIQETQYF. CDR3 DNA: TGTGCCAGCAGCCCCCGGACTAGCGGGATACAAGAGACCCAGTACTTC.

Of note for this clone: An end of the junction differs from the germline gene, which may be a read error. V usage is TRBV7-9 and J usage is TRBJ2-2, with a weak D call TRBD2 (5 bases). Per the germline V gene, CDR1 is SEHNR and CDR2 is FQNEAQ (reference sequence). This CDR3 is 14 amino acids long. The CDR3 is CSSTERGNTGELFF. DNA for the CDR3: TGTTCCAGCACCGAACGGGGGAACACCGGGGAGCTGTTTTTT.

V usage is TRBV20-1 and J usage is TRBJ2-7; the match to TRBD1 covers 8 bases. The V segment lost 6 bases and the J segment 10 bases; nucleotides outside the gene matches: 8. The CDR3 is 11 residues long. Germline V gene lookup returns CDR1 DFQATT and CDR2 SNEGSKA (reference sequence). The CDR3 reads CSAPDRGLQYF. CDR3 in DNA: TGCAGTGCACCCGACAGGGGCCTACAGTACTTC.

The gene calls are TRBV10-3 and TRBJ2-3, with 8 bases fitting TRBD2. Per germline, CDR1 ENHRY and CDR2 SYGVKD. The CDR3 extends over 12 amino acids. V lost 8 bases, J lost 4 bases, and 2 bases stayed unmatched. The chain's CDR3 is CAISGGPDTQYF. The CDR3 nucleotides read TGTGCCATCTCGGGGGGGCCAGATACGCAGTATTTT.

The V gene is TRBV19, the J gene TRBJ1-5, with D maybe TRBD1 (5 bases). V was trimmed by 3 bases and J by 4 bases, leaving 13 bases between them. The germline V gene encodes CDR1 LNHDA and CDR2 SQIVND (reference sequence). CDR3 size: 15 residues. For the CDR3, the DNA is TGTGCCAGTAGTATTAAGGGGTTCGGGAATCAGCCCCAGCATTTT. As protein: CASSIKGFGNQPQHF.

The genes are TRBV5-1 and TRBJ1-1; maybe TRBD1 (5 bases). This CDR3 is built from 15 residues. Germline CDR1 is SGHRS and CDR2 is YFSETQ. Trimming cost V 5 bases and J 3 bases, with 17 bases left between them. CDR3 residues: CASRMDIRKHTEAFF. Written as DNA, the CDR3 is TGCGCCAGCAGGATGGACATCCGTAAGCACACTGAAGCTTTCTTT.

This clone was detected only once. The chain is built from TRBV7-9 and TRBJ2-5; maybe TRBD2 (6 bases). V lost 2 bases and J lost 1, with 14 bases in between. Per the germline V gene, CDR1 is SEHNR and CDR2 is FQNEAQ (reference sequence). The CDR3 sequence is 16 residues long. The CDR3 region is CASSLPHAGGQETQYF. The CDR3 DNA follows: TGTGCCAGCAGCTTACCACACGCCGGGGGCCAAGAGACCCAGTACTTC.

This clone occurred a few times. The J gene is TRBJ2-4, the V gene TRBV4-2; 7 bases line up with TRBD1. This CDR3 has 15 residues. Germline values: CDR1 LGHNA, CDR2 YNFKEQ. V trimming: 2 bases; J trimming: 9 bases; junction bases outside the gene matches: 10. The CDR3 here is CASSQTRPQGPIQYF. CDR3 coding DNA: TGTGCCAGCAGCCAAACTCGTCCACAGGGGCCCATTCAGTACTTC.

The gene calls are TRBV15 and TRBJ1-1; D is ambiguous. V was cut by 0 bases and J by 5 bases, with 10 bases left in between. From germline, CDR1 is LNHNV and CDR2 YYDKDF (reference sequence). The CDR3 sequence is 14 residues long. The CDR3 DNA sequence: TGTGCCACCAGCAGAGATTTGGAGGGAACTGAAGCTTTCTTT. Residues: CATSRDLEGTEAFF.

The chain couples TRBV27 to TRBJ1-4, with TRBD1 identical over 7 bases. V was clipped by 5 bases and J by 7 bases; unmatched bases: 10. Looked up from germline, CDR1 is MNHEY and CDR2 is SMNVEV (reference sequence). The CDR3 runs 15 residues. CDR3 DNA: TGTGCCAGCAGTCCCAAGGACAGGTTTTTTGAAAAACTGTTTTTT. This codes for CASSPKDRFFEKLFF.

The chain recombines TRBV19 with TRBJ2-1; 10 bases line up with TRBD2. V dropped 4 bases and J dropped 4; count of bases not matched to a gene: 4. The V gene's germline CDR1 is LNHDA and CDR2 SQIVND (reference sequence). This CDR3 has 15 amino acids. This CDR3 reads CASSTLAGWYNEQFF. The CDR3 coding sequence is TGTGCCAGTAGTACACTAGCGGGGTGGTACAATGAGCAGTTCTTC.

Details on this clone: Other DNA sequences in this specimen translate into the identical CDR3. The J gene is TRBJ2-7, the V gene TRBV5-1; a weak D match, TRBD2 (5 bases). The CDR3 runs 14 residues. Trimming shortened V by 0 bases and J by 1 base, and 8 bases separated the two germline ends. Looked up from germline, CDR1 is SGHRS and CDR2 is YFSETQ. CDR3 residues: CASSLATGSYEQYF. The CDR3 DNA reads TGCGCCAGCAGCTTGGCGACGGGATCCTACGAGCAGTACTTC.

V and J are TRBV11-1 and TRBJ2-2; the D is unclear. Between the trimmed V and J ends, which lost 1 base and 2 bases, there was a span of 5 bases. From germline, CDR1 is SGHAT and CDR2 FQDESV (reference sequence). The CDR3 spans 14 residues. The CDR3 nucleotides are TGTGCCAGCAGCTTAGGAACTAACACCGGGGAGCTGTTTTTT. This gives the protein CASSLGTNTGELFF. The variable domain in full, completed from reference TRBV11-1 and TRBJ2-2, reads EAEVAQSPRYKITEKSQAVAFWCDPISGHATLYWYRQILGQGPELLVQFQDESVVDDSQLPKDRFSAERLKGVDSTLKIQPAELGDSAMYLCASSLGTNTGELFFGEGSRLTVL.

The genes are TRBV2 and TRBJ2-1; tentative D call: TRBD2 (5 bases). The CDR3 is 13 residues long. Trimming left V 3 bases short and J 5 bases short, with 8 bases between. Germline CDR1 and CDR2: SNHLY and FYNNEI. As DNA, the CDR3 is TGTGCCAGCAGTGAGACTAATCACAATGAGCAGTTCTTC. Translating it yields CASSETNHNEQFF.